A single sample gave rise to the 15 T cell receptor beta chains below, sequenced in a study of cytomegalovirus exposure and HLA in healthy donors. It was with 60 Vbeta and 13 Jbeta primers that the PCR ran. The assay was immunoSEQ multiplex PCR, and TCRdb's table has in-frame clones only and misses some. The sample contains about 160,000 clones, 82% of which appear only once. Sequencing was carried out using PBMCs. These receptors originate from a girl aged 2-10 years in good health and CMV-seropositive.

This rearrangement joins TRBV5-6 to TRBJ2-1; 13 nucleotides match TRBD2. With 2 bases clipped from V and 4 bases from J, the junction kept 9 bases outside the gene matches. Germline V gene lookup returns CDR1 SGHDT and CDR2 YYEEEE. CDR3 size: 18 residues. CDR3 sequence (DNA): TGTGCCAGCAGCTTCTCTCCGGGACTAGCGGGGCAATACAATGAGCAGTTCTTC. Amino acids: CASSFSPGLAGQYNEQFF.

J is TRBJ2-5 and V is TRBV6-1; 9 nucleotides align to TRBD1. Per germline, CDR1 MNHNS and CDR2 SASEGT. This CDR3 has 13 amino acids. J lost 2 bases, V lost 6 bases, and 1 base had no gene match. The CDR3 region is CASRGTGQETQYF. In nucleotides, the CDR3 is TGTGCCAGCAGGGGGACAGGGCAAGAGACCCAGTACTTC.

Written as DNA, the CDR3 is TGCGCCAGCAGTGAGCGGCGGACTAATGAGCAGTTCTTC. It yields the protein CASSERRTNEQFF. The chain carries TRBV10-1 and TRBJ2-1, with D perhaps matching TRBD2 (5 bases). Germline lookup yields CDR1 WNHNN and CDR2 SYGVQD (reference sequence). This CDR3 is 13 amino acids long. Deletions cut 2 bases from V and 7 bases from J, with 9 bases between.

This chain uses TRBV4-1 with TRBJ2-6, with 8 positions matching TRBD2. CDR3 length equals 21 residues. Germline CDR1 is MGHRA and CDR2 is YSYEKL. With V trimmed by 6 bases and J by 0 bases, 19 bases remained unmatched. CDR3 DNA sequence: TGCGCCAGCAGTCGCACCGGCTTGGGGCTAGCGGGCCGCTCTGGGGCCAACGTCCTGACTTTC. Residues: CASSRTGLGLAGRSGANVLTF.

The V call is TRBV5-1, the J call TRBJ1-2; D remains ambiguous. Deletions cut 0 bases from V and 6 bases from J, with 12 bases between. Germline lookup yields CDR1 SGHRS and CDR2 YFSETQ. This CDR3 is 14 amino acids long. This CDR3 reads CASSLEGESNGYTF. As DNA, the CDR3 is TGCGCCAGCAGCTTGGAGGGAGAGAGTAATGGCTACACCTTC.

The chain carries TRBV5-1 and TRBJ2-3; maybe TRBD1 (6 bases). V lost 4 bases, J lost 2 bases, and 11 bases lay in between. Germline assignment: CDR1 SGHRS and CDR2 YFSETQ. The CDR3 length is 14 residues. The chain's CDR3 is CASSTDRNTDTQYF. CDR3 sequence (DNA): TGCGCCAGCAGCACGGACAGAAACACAGATACGCAGTATTTT.

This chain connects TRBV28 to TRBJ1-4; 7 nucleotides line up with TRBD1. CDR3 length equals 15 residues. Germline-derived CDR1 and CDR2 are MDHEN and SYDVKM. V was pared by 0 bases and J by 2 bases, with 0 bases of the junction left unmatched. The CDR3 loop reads CASSLWGQTNEKLFF. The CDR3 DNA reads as TGTGCCAGCAGTTTATGGGGACAGACTAATGAAAAACTGTTTTTT. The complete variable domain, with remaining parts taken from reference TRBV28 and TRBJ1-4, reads DVKVTQSSRYLVKRTGEKVFLECVQDMDHENMFWYRQDPGLGLRLIYFSYDVKMKEKGDIPEGYSVSREKKERFSLILESASTNQTSMYLCASSLWGQTNEKLFFGSGTQLSVL.

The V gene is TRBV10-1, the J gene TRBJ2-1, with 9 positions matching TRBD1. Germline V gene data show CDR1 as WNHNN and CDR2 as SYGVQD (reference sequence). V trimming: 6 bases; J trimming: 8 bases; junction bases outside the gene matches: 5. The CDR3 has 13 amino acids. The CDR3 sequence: CASRGTGWDEQFF. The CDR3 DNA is TGCGCCAGCAGGGGGACAGGGTGGGATGAGCAGTTCTTC.

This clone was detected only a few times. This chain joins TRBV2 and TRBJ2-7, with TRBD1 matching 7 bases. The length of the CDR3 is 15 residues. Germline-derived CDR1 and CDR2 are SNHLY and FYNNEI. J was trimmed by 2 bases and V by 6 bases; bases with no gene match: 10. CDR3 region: CASRMTGRPTYEQYF. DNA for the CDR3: TGTGCCAGCAGGATGACAGGGCGGCCTACCTACGAGCAGTACTTC.

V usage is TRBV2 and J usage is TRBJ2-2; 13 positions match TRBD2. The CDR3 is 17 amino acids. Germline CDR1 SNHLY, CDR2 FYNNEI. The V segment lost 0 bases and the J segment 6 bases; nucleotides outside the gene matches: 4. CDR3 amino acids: CASSEATSGRRPGELFF. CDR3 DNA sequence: TGTGCCAGCAGTGAAGCGACTAGCGGGAGGCGCCCCGGGGAGCTGTTTTTT.

The CDR3 loop is CASNTGAGFRTEAFF. The CDR3 DNA reads TGTGCCAGCAACACAGGGGCCGGTTTTCGCACTGAAGCTTTCTTT. V and J are TRBV6-5 and TRBJ1-1; 7 nucleotides match TRBD1. Per the germline V gene, CDR1 is MNHEY and CDR2 is SVGAGI. CDR3 length equals 15 residues. The ends lost 7 bases at V and 4 bases at J; junction bases unmatched: 12.

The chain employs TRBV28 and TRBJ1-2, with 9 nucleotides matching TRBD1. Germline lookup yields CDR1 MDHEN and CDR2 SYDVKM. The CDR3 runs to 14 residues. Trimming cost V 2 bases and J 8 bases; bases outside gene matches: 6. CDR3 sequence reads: CASSLADRGGGYTF. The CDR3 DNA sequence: TGTGCCAGCAGTTTAGCAGACAGGGGGGGCGGCTACACCTTC.

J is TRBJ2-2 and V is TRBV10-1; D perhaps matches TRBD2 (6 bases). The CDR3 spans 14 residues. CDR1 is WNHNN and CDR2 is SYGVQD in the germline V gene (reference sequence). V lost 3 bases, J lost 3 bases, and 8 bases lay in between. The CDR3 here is CASSDGRDTGELFF. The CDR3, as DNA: TGCGCCAGCAGTGACGGGAGAGACACCGGGGAGCTGTTTTTT.

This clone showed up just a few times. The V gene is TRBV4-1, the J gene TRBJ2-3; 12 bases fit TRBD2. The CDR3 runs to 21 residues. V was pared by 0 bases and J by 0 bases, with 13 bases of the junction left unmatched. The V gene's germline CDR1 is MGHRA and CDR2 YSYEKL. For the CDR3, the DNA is TGCGCCAGCAGCCAAGATCGTCGACTAGCGGGAGCGTTCCTTAGCACAGATACGCAGTATTTT. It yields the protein CASSQDRRLAGAFLSTDTQYF.

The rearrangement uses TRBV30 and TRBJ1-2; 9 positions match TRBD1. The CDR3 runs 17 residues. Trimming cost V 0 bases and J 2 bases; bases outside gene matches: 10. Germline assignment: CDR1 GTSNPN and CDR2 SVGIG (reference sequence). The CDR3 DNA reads TGTGCCTGGAGTGTATCGTTGTGGGACAGGGAGAACTATGGCTACACCTTC. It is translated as CAWSVSLWDRENYGYTF.